This passage covers 27 T cell receptor beta chains from one sample sequenced in a study of cytomegalovirus exposure and HLA in healthy donors. PCR amplification relied on 60 Vbeta primers (plus 13 Jbeta primers). Here immunoSEQ multiplex PCR was the method, and the copy in TCRdb shows in-frame clones only, minus some. The profile shows over 150,000 clones, around 80% of them singletons. Specimen: PBMCs. The receptors were sampled from a girl aged 2 to 10 in good health and CMV-seropositive.

The chain has TRBV9 and TRBJ1-6, with TRBD1 identical over 9 bases. This CDR3 is 16 amino acids long. The germline gives CDR1 SGDLS, CDR2 YYNGEE. The junction had 2 bases not matched to a gene; V was cut back by 4 bases and J by 0 bases. The CDR3 sequence: CASSPDRGSYNSPLHF. The CDR3 coding sequence is TGTGCCAGCAGCCCGGACAGGGGCTCCTATAATTCACCCCTCCACTTT.

This chain uses TRBV9 with TRBJ2-7, with 7 bases identical to TRBD2. This CDR3 spans 14 amino acids. CDR1 and CDR2 from the germline V gene are SGDLS and YYNGEE. Trimming took 4 bases from V and 7 from J; bases not matched to a gene: 11. CDR3 amino acids: CASSPTSDRGEQYF. In DNA form, the CDR3 reads TGTGCCAGCAGCCCTACTAGCGACAGAGGTGAGCAGTACTTC.

This rearrangement joins TRBV15 to TRBJ1-1, with 9 bases that match TRBD1. The V and J ends lost 0 bases and 6 bases, in that order; junction bases with no gene match: 8. The CDR3 runs to 16 residues. Germline CDR1 reads LNHNV; CDR2 reads YYDKDF (reference sequence). CDR3 sequence (DNA): TGTGCCACCAGCAGAGATCGCGGGACAGGGTCCTCTGAAGCTTTCTTT. It encodes CATSRDRGTGSSEAFF.

This chain joins TRBV11-2 and TRBJ1-2, with D unclear. CDR3 length equals 15 residues. V lost 0 bases to trimming and J lost 4 bases, with 12 bases between them. Germline V lookup: CDR1 SGHAT, CDR2 FQNNGV. As DNA, the CDR3 is TGTGCCAGCAGCTTAGAAGGGAGCGGTTTCTATGGCTACACCTTC. It codes for CASSLEGSGFYGYTF.

Note on this clone: Other DNA sequences of this sample code for an identical CDR3. This chain uses TRBV6-1 with TRBJ1-1; no definite D call. CDR3 size: 11 residues. The germline V gene encodes CDR1 MNHNS and CDR2 SASEGT. The germline V and J ends were trimmed by 6 bases and 1 base, with 3 bases remaining between them. The CDR3 loop is CASRANTEAFF. For the CDR3, the DNA is TGTGCCAGCAGGGCGAACACTGAAGCTTTCTTT.

The chain uses TRBV4-1 and TRBJ1-4, with TRBD1 matching 8 bases. Germline V gene lookup returns CDR1 MGHRA and CDR2 YSYEKL. Unmatched junction bases numbered 9, after V lost 5 bases and J lost 7 bases. The CDR3 totals 15 residues. The CDR3 DNA follows: TGCGCCAGCAGCGAACCCGGGACAGGTGGTGAAAAACTGTTTTTT. Amino acids: CASSEPGTGGEKLFF.

This chain links TRBV2 with TRBJ2-7; TRBD1 matches 7 bases. The CDR3 is 16 residues long. The ends lost 6 bases at V and 2 bases at J; junction bases unmatched: 13. Germline CDR1 SNHLY, CDR2 FYNNEI. The CDR3 sequence: CASSPPPGQRTYEQYF. In DNA, the CDR3 is TGTGCCAGCAGCCCCCCTCCGGGACAGCGGACCTACGAGCAGTACTTC. Based on the CDR3 plus reference TRBV2 and TRBJ2-7, the full variable domain is EPEVTQTPSHQVTQMGQEVILRCVPISNHLYFYWYRQILGQKVEFLVSFYNNEISEKSEIFDDQFSVERPDGSNFTLKIRSTKLEDSAMYFCASSPPPGQRTYEQYFGPGTRLTVT.

This chain uses TRBV5-6 with TRBJ1-1; D unresolved. V dropped 0 bases and J dropped 1 base, with 7 bases sitting between them. Germline loops: CDR1 SGHDT, CDR2 YYEEEE. The CDR3 is 14 amino acids. CDR3 sequence: CASSLAGANTEAFF. The CDR3 region has the DNA TGTGCCAGCAGCTTGGCGGGAGCGAACACTGAAGCTTTCTTT.

Only a few counts were recorded for this clone. This chain joins TRBV5-1 and TRBJ1-4, with 10 nucleotides matching TRBD1. Germline lookup yields CDR1 SGHRS and CDR2 YFSETQ. After removal of 3 bases from V and 0 bases from J, the junction contained 2 bases not matched to a gene. The CDR3 runs to 16 residues. The CDR3 DNA sequence: TGCGCCAGCAGCTACGGACAGGGGGCAACTAATGAAAAACTGTTTTTT. Its protein product is CASSYGQGATNEKLFF.

The chain employs TRBV4-1 and TRBJ2-5; D gene unclear. Trimming took off 2 bases at V and 2 bases at J, with 12 bases between the two ends. The germline gives CDR1 MGHRA, CDR2 YSYEKL. The CDR3 loop spans 15 amino acids. The CDR3 nucleotides are TGCGCCAGCAGCCAACCTGTGAGTTTGCAAGAGACCCAGTACTTC. Amino acids: CASSQPVSLQETQYF.

The rearrangement uses TRBV27 and TRBJ1-2; D is unclear. Trimming left V 5 bases short and J 0 bases short, with 7 bases between. CDR1 and CDR2 (germline): MNHEY, SMNVEV (reference sequence). The CDR3 is 13 residues long. The CDR3 DNA is TGTGCCAGCAGTGGGCAAGCTAACTATGGCTACACCTTC. Residues: CASSGQANYGYTF.

The chain carries TRBV16 and TRBJ2-7; TRBD1 aligns across 8 bases. Trimming removed 5 bases from V and 3 bases from J; junction bases left unmatched: 9. Per the germline V gene, CDR1 is KGHSY and CDR2 is FQNENV. CDR3 length equals 15 residues. The CDR3 spells CASSARDRSFYEQYF. The CDR3 nucleotides read TGTGCCAGCAGCGCCCGGGACAGGTCCTTCTACGAGCAGTACTTC. Filled out from reference TRBV16 and TRBJ2-7, the complete variable domain reads GEEVAQTPKHLVRGEGQKAKLYCAPIKGHSYVFWYQQVLKNEFKFLISFQNENVFDETGMPKERFSAKCLPNSPCSLEIQATKLEDSAVYFCASSARDRSFYEQYFGPGTRLTVT.

The chain combines TRBV19 with TRBJ1-2, with D unresolved. The V end lost 0 bases, the J end lost 13 bases, and 6 bases lay between the germline ends. The germline V gene has CDR1 LNHDA and CDR2 SQIVND (reference sequence). This CDR3 comprises 10 residues. CDR3 bases: TGTGCCAGTAGTATAGATCAGGCCACCTTC. Amino acid sequence: CASSIDQATF.

This clone was recorded only once. V and J are TRBV10-1 and TRBJ2-1, with D perhaps TRBD1 (5 bases). Germline loops: CDR1 WNHNN, CDR2 SYGVQD (reference sequence). V dropped 4 bases and J dropped 7 bases, with 11 bases sitting between them. The CDR3 length is 13 residues. The CDR3 sequence: CASSVGPKNEQFF. The CDR3 DNA reads TGCGCCAGCAGTGTGGGGCCGAAGAATGAGCAGTTCTTC.

In DNA form, the CDR3 reads TGTGCCAGCAGCGTAGAAGGGGGTACATCCTACGAGCAGTACTTC. Protein sequence: CASSVEGGTSYEQYF. This chain joins TRBV9 and TRBJ2-7; D possibly corresponds to TRBD1 (6 bases). Germline CDR1 reads SGDLS; CDR2 reads YYNGEE. V dropped 0 bases and J dropped 1 base, with 11 bases sitting between them. CDR3 size: 15 residues.

The V and J genes are TRBV4-2 and TRBJ1-2; possibly TRBD1 for D (5 bases). CDR3 length: 14 residues. CDR1 and CDR2 from the germline V gene are LGHNA and YNFKEQ. V dropped 3 bases and J dropped 1 base, with 9 bases sitting between them. For the CDR3, the DNA is TGTGCCAGCAGCCAGTCAGGGTATAACTATGGCTACACCTTC. It codes for CASSQSGYNYGYTF.

This rearrangement joins TRBV5-4 to TRBJ2-7; the match to TRBD2 covers 9 bases. V lost 1 base, J lost 6 bases, and 11 bases stayed unmatched. CDR3 length equals 16 residues. Germline assignment: CDR1 SGHNT and CDR2 YYREEE (reference sequence). The chain's CDR3 is CASSLSGVAGVGEQYF. CDR3 nucleotide sequence: TGTGCCAGCAGCTTGTCGGGGGTAGCGGGAGTCGGCGAGCAGTACTTC. The whole variable domain, remainder taken from reference TRBV5-4 and TRBJ2-7, is ETGVTQSPTHLIKTRGQQVTLRCSSQSGHNTVSWYQQALGQGPQFIFQYYREEENGRGNFPPRFSGLQFPNYSSELNVNALELDDSALYLCASSLSGVAGVGEQYFGPGTRLTVT.

This clone showed up just a few times. This specimen includes other DNA sequences encoding the same CDR3. This rearrangement joins TRBV5-1 to TRBJ1-1; D possibly corresponds to TRBD1 (6 bases). V was cut by 0 bases and J by 0 bases, with 9 bases left in between. Germline V gene data show CDR1 as SGHRS and CDR2 as YFSETQ. This CDR3 is built from 15 residues. The CDR3 coding sequence is TGCGCCAGCAGCTTGGGCGGGGGCATGAACACTGAAGCTTTCTTT. Its translation: CASSLGGGMNTEAFF.

The chain joins TRBV2 to TRBJ2-2; 8 nucleotides align to TRBD2. The germline CDR1 and CDR2 sequences are SNHLY and FYNNEI. The ends lost 9 bases at V and 5 bases at J; junction bases unmatched: 11. The CDR3 consists of 15 residues. CDR3 residues: CASKKETSDTGELFF. For the CDR3, the DNA is TGTGCCAGTAAAAAGGAGACTAGCGATACCGGGGAGCTGTTTTTT.

CDR3 region: CASSPRVRQGTPYEQYF. The CDR3 bases are TGCGCCAGCAGCCCGCGGGTTAGACAGGGGACACCTTACGAGCAGTACTTC. The gene calls are TRBV5-1 and TRBJ2-7; 8 bases are a match to TRBD1. Per germline, CDR1 SGHRS and CDR2 YFSETQ. The CDR3 is 17 residues long. V was pared by 4 bases and J by 4 bases, with 16 bases of the junction left unmatched.

The chain employs TRBV15 and TRBJ2-5, with D perhaps TRBD2 (6 bases). From germline, CDR1 is LNHNV and CDR2 YYDKDF (reference sequence). The length of the CDR3 is 16 residues. The V and J ends lost 1 base and 4 bases respectively, with 16 bases between them. The CDR3, as DNA: TGTGCCACCAGCAGAGGGTTTGGGGGGAGAGGAGAGACCCAGTACTTC. It is translated as CATSRGFGGRGETQYF.

The CDR3 sequence is CASSDAGQYGYTF. The CDR3 DNA reads as TGTGCCAGCAGTGACGCAGGGCAATATGGCTACACCTTC. The rearrangement uses TRBV2 and TRBJ1-2, with a possible D match to TRBD1 (5 bases). The CDR3 spans 13 residues. Germline lookup yields CDR1 SNHLY and CDR2 FYNNEI. V was pared by 3 bases and J by 5 bases, with 10 bases between.

V is TRBV6-4 and J is TRBJ2-3; tentatively, D is TRBD2 (5 bases). CDR1 is MRHNA, CDR2 SNTAGT, per germline. Trimming removed 6 bases at V and 0 bases at J, with 13 bases between. The CDR3 is made up of 15 amino acids. The CDR3 DNA sequence: TGTGCCAGCAGCGCCTCACTAGAAAGCACAGATACGCAGTATTTT. It codes for CASSASLESTDTQYF.

This chain links TRBV5-4 with TRBJ2-1; TRBD1 matches 9 bases. Per germline, CDR1 SGHNT and CDR2 YYREEE (reference sequence). The trim removed 0 bases at V and 6 bases at J, leaving 7 bases unmatched. The CDR3 spans 16 residues. The DNA for the CDR3 is TGTGCCAGCAGCTTGGCCGGGACAGGGAAAGTCAATGAGCAGTTCTTC. This sequence encodes CASSLAGTGKVNEQFF.

This sequence joins TRBV7-9 and TRBJ1-1, with a weak D call TRBD1 (5 bases). Germline V gives CDR1 SEHNR, CDR2 FQNEAQ (reference sequence). CDR3 length: 13 residues. Between the trimmed V and J ends, which lost 3 bases and 5 bases, there was a span of 10 bases. CDR3 region: CASSFRGRTEAFF. The CDR3 DNA follows: TGTGCCAGCAGCTTTAGGGGTAGGACTGAAGCTTTCTTT.

CDR3 protein: CASSLYGGQGGYNSPLHF. In DNA form, the CDR3 reads TGCGCCAGCAGCCTTTACGGGGGACAGGGTGGATATAATTCACCCCTCCACTTT. This chain links TRBV4-1 with TRBJ1-6; 9 nucleotides align to TRBD1. CDR1 is MGHRA and CDR2 is YSYEKL in the germline V gene. V shed 4 bases, J shed 4 bases, and the junction held 11 bases outside the gene matches. There are 18 residues in the CDR3.

The chain carries TRBV7-6 and TRBJ2-1; no reliable D call. Per the germline V gene, CDR1 is SGHVS and CDR2 is FNYEAQ. Trimming stripped 1 base from V and 1 base from J, with 8 bases between. This CDR3 is built from 15 residues. The CDR3 region has the DNA TGTGCCAGCAGCTTAGGTTCTAGTTCCTACAATGAGCAGTTCTTC. The encoded protein is CASSLGSSSYNEQFF.